The 27 T cell receptor beta chains below come from one sample, sequenced in a study of blood T cells in healthy people across ages. Combining a sample-barcoded 5' primer with a J-beta primer mix, a second PCR ran for roughly 6 to 12 cycles. TCRdb recomputed calls from the 5' RACE reads with MiXCR, one row per CDR3 protein. The table lists hundreds of thousands of distinct CDR3 sequences, 58% of them singletons. The sample comprised blood. These receptors all stem from a man aged 55 to 70 in good health.

This clonotype was detected a few times. This sequence joins TRBV5-1 and TRBJ1-2; D is undetermined. CDR3 length: 14 amino acids. Germline V gene lookup returns CDR1 SGHRS and CDR2 YFSETQ. V lost 1 base and J lost 0, with 7 bases in between. In DNA, the CDR3 is TGCGCCAGCAGCTTGCACTCGACTAACTATGGCTACACCTTC. This translates into CASSLHSTNYGYTF.

In the case of this clonotype: One junction end does not reproduce the germline sequence, and a read error may be involved. The chain is built from TRBV4-2 and TRBJ2-1; no reliable D call. The germline CDR1 and CDR2 sequences are LGHNA and YNFKEQ. The CDR3 consists of 14 residues. Here the CDR3 DNA reads TGTGTCAGCAGCCAAGAAACAGTGTACAATGAGCAGTTCTTC. Its translation is CVSSQETVYNEQFF.

The V and J genes are TRBV20-1 and TRBJ1-2, with D uncertain. The CDR3 is 14 residues long. Germline loops: CDR1 DFQATT, CDR2 SNEGSKA (reference sequence). V gave up 0 bases and J gave up 3 bases, with 11 bases separating them. As DNA, the CDR3 is TGCAGTGCTAGAGAGGGCCCTCGGTACTATGGCTACACCTTC. This codes for CSAREGPRYYGYTF.

This rearrangement joins TRBV5-1 to TRBJ2-3, with TRBD2 identical over 7 bases. With 4 bases clipped from V and 3 bases from J, the junction kept 8 bases outside the gene matches. The CDR3 sequence is 15 residues long. CDR1 is SGHRS, CDR2 YFSETQ, per germline. The CDR3, as DNA: TGCGCCAGCAGCCAACAGCGGGGAGGGACAGATACGCAGTATTTT. Translating it yields CASSQQRGGTDTQYF.

CDR3 sequence (DNA): TGTGCCAGCAGCCTCCTTGGGGGAACCTATGGCTACACCTTC. Its translation: CASSLLGGTYGYTF. V gene TRBV6-5 combines with J gene TRBJ1-2, with TRBD1 as a possible D gene (5 bases). Trimming pared 6 bases from V and 4 bases from J, leaving 15 bases between. CDR1 is MNHEY, CDR2 SVGAGI, per germline. This CDR3 spans 14 amino acids.

The genes are TRBV4-2 and TRBJ2-6, with D possibly being TRBD2 (6 bases). This CDR3 region has 17 residues. Germline assignment: CDR1 LGHNA and CDR2 YNFKEQ. With 2 bases removed from V and 0 bases from J, the gap between germline ends came to 11 bases. The CDR3 loop reads CASSQPGGVSGANVLTF. The CDR3 nucleotides are TGTGCCAGCAGCCAACCTGGAGGGGTCTCTGGGGCCAACGTCCTGACTTTC.

This chain uses TRBV3-1 with TRBJ2-5; 8 bases are a match to TRBD1. Per the germline V gene, CDR1 is LGHDT and CDR2 is YNNKEL (reference sequence). V lost 0 bases, J lost 2 bases, and 5 bases stayed unmatched. This CDR3 is built from 16 residues. The CDR3 sequence is CASSQDRGQPQETQYF. As DNA, the CDR3 is TGTGCCAGCAGCCAAGACAGGGGGCAGCCACAAGAGACCCAGTACTTC.

J is TRBJ2-3 and V is TRBV7-2; TRBD2 agrees at 8 bases. This CDR3 is built from 14 residues. The V and J ends lost 7 bases and 0 bases, in that order; junction bases with no gene match: 3. From germline, CDR1 is SGHTA and CDR2 FQGNSA. The DNA for the CDR3 is TGTGCCAGCACACTAGCGGCTAGCACAGATACGCAGTATTTT. Residues: CASTLAASTDTQYF.

This rearrangement joins TRBV6-5 to TRBJ2-7, with D possibly being TRBD2 (6 bases). The V and J ends lost 0 bases and 3 bases respectively, with 9 bases between them. Germline loops: CDR1 MNHEY, CDR2 SVGAGI. The CDR3 loop spans 14 amino acids. The CDR3 loop is CASSYSWRDYEQYF. The DNA for the CDR3 is TGTGCCAGCAGTTACTCGTGGCGGGACTACGAGCAGTACTTC.

CDR3 amino acids: CSARPTAQRTPLHF. Written as DNA, the CDR3 is TGCAGTGCCCGTCCGACAGCCCAAAGGACACCCCTCCACTTT. The chain combines TRBV20-1 with TRBJ1-6; D is perhaps TRBD1 (5 bases). V lost 6 bases, J lost 11 bases, and 20 bases lay in between. CDR3 length: 14 amino acids. Looked up from germline, CDR1 is DFQATT and CDR2 is SNEGSKA (reference sequence).

This chain links TRBV4-2 with TRBJ1-2; TRBD1 is a possible D gene (5 bases). Trimming cost V 4 bases and J 6 bases, with 15 bases left between them. Germline CDR1 LGHNA, CDR2 YNFKEQ. The CDR3 length is 14 residues. The DNA of the CDR3 is TGTGCCAGCAGCCTTCAGGGTGGGATGAATGGCTACACCTTC. Protein: CASSLQGGMNGYTF.

The chain uses TRBV12-3 or TRBV12-4 and TRBJ2-3, with D possibly called TRBD1 or TRBD2 (5 bases each). V lost 1 base, J lost 10 bases, and 6 bases lay in between. The length of the CDR3 is 11 residues. The CDR3 sequence is CASSLGGAQYF. CDR3 coding DNA: TGTGCCAGCAGTTTAGGAGGGGCGCAGTATTTT.

The chain combines TRBV28 with TRBJ2-1; D may be TRBD1 or TRBD2 (5 bases each). This CDR3 comprises 12 residues. Germline lookup yields CDR1 MDHEN and CDR2 SYDVKM. V shed 4 bases and J shed 15 bases, with 16 bases lying between them. The CDR3 spells CASSSGTLGGFF. CDR3 in DNA: TGTGCCAGCAGTTCCGGGACGCTCGGTGGGTTCTTC.

The V gene is TRBV14, the J gene TRBJ2-4; no firm D call. Per germline, CDR1 SGHDN and CDR2 FVKESK. Deletions cut 1 base from V and 1 base from J, with 8 bases between. The CDR3 is made up of 15 amino acids. This CDR3 reads CASSQGAKAKNIQYF. CDR3 coding DNA: TGTGCCAGCAGCCAAGGGGCTAAGGCCAAAAACATTCAGTACTTC.

The V call is TRBV7-2, the J call TRBJ2-3; 13 bases agree with TRBD2. Germline values: CDR1 SGHTA, CDR2 FQGNSA. The CDR3 is 17 amino acids. V shed 0 bases, J shed 3 bases, and the junction held 3 bases outside the gene matches. The CDR3 bases are TGTGCCAGCAGCTTAGCTGGGACTAGCGGGGCGACAGATACGCAGTATTTT. Protein product: CASSLAGTSGATDTQYF. Drawing the rest from reference TRBV7-2 and TRBJ2-3, the complete variable domain is GAGVSQSPSNKVTEKGKDVELRCDPISGHTALYWYRQSLGQGLEFLIYFQGNSAPDKSGLPSDRFSAERTGGSVSTLTIQRTQQEDSAVYLCASSLAGTSGATDTQYFGPGTRLTVL.

This clonotype was seen ten or more times. The chain carries TRBV29-1 and TRBJ1-2; D may be TRBD1 (5 bases). The CDR3 has 11 residues. The germline V gene has CDR1 SQVTM and CDR2 ANQGSEA. The V end was cut by 4 bases, the J end by 8 bases, with 11 bases between. CDR3 amino acids: CSVGAGGGYTF. The CDR3 DNA reads as TGCAGCGTTGGTGCGGGGGGGGGCTACACCTTC. The full variable domain, in which reference TRBV29-1 and TRBJ1-2 provide the parts outside the CDR3, is SAVISQKPSRDICQRGTSLTIQCQVDSQVTMMFWYRQQPGQSLTLIATANQGSEATYESGFVIDKFPISRPNLTFSTLTVSNMSPEDSSIYLCSVGAGGGYTFGSGTRLTVV.

This rearrangement joins TRBV15 to TRBJ2-1; 8 nucleotides agree with TRBD2. Germline V gene data show CDR1 as LNHNV and CDR2 as YYDKDF (reference sequence). Trimming cost V 2 bases and J 13 bases; bases outside gene matches: 13. CDR3 length equals 15 residues. CDR3 in DNA: TGTGCCACCAGCAGACCCACTAGCGGAGGAGAGACCCAGTTCTTC. Encoded protein: CATSRPTSGGETQFF.

The chain has TRBV27 and TRBJ2-1; 11 bases match TRBD2. The V segment lost 7 bases and the J segment 6 bases; nucleotides outside the gene matches: 20. Germline lookup yields CDR1 MNHEY and CDR2 SMNVEV (reference sequence). This CDR3 is built from 19 residues. CDR3 loop: CASTSTVTTSGAPGNEQFF. The CDR3 nucleotides are TGTGCCAGCACCTCCACCGTCACGACTAGCGGGGCCCCCGGCAATGAGCAGTTCTTC.

This clonotype was counted ten times or more. The chain carries TRBV10-3 and TRBJ2-1; no firm D call. The CDR3 covers 12 residues. With 10 bases removed from V and 6 bases from J, the gap between germline ends came to 13 bases. The germline CDR1 and CDR2 sequences are ENHRY and SYGVKD. The CDR3 sequence is CATHQAGNEQFF. Written as DNA, the CDR3 is TGTGCCACGCACCAAGCCGGCAATGAGCAGTTCTTC.

About this clonotype: A read error may account for a junction end that differs from germline. The chain joins TRBV5-5 to TRBJ2-5, with D perhaps matching TRBD2 (5 bases). The CDR3 has 14 residues. Germline V gene data show CDR1 as SGHKS and CDR2 as YYEKEE (reference sequence). CDR3 in DNA: TGTGTCAGCGGAACGACGGTGGGCGTTGAGACCCAGTACTTC. This encodes CVSGTTVGVETQYF.

This clonotype was counted a few times. The chain recombines TRBV7-2 with TRBJ1-2; a weak D match, TRBD1 (5 bases). This CDR3 comprises 15 residues. Germline CDR1 reads SGHTA; CDR2 reads FQGNSA. V gave up 5 bases and J gave up 3 bases, with 16 bases separating them. The CDR3: CASSPMGLGDYGYTF. Written as DNA, the CDR3 is TGTGCCAGCAGCCCGATGGGGCTCGGCGACTATGGCTACACCTTC.

This clonotype was detected a few times. This chain uses TRBV25-1 with TRBJ2-5; a possible D gene is TRBD1 (5 bases). With 6 bases removed from V and 5 bases from J, the gap between germline ends came to 13 bases. CDR1 and CDR2 from the germline V gene are MGHDK and SYGVNS. The CDR3 runs to 13 residues. The CDR3 coding sequence is TGTGCCAGCAGAGACAGTCCTGGGGAGACCCAGTACTTC. It yields the protein CASRDSPGETQYF.

The chain employs TRBV5-1 and TRBJ2-7; D may be TRBD1 or TRBD2 (6 bases each). The germline gives CDR1 SGHRS, CDR2 YFSETQ. Trimming took 0 bases from V and 3 from J, leaving 13 bases between them. The CDR3 totals 15 residues. The CDR3 DNA reads TGCGCCAGCAGCTTGGCGGGGGCAGAAGTCTACGAGCAGTACTTC. Amino acids: CASSLAGAEVYEQYF.

The V call is TRBV20-1, the J call TRBJ1-1; D unclear. CDR3 length: 11 residues. V shed 0 bases and J shed 5 bases, with 4 bases lying between them. Germline-derived CDR1 and CDR2 are DFQATT and SNEGSKA (reference sequence). The DNA for the CDR3 is TGCAGTGCTAGAGATCGGACTGAAGCTTTCTTT. The encoded protein is CSARDRTEAFF.

This clonotype was counted only a few times. The V call is TRBV11-2, the J call TRBJ2-5, with a tentative D call TRBD1 (5 bases). CDR3 length: 15 residues. Germline lookup yields CDR1 SGHAT and CDR2 FQNNGV. The ends were cut back, 1 base at V and 3 bases at J, with 12 bases in the middle. CDR3 in DNA: TGTGCCAGCAGCTTAGGGCGGACATTTAAAGAGACCCAGTACTTC. Protein sequence: CASSLGRTFKETQYF.

V gene TRBV6-1 combines with J gene TRBJ2-5, with a weak D call TRBD1 (5 bases). The DNA end favors TRBJ2-7, so the J call may be wrong. This CDR3 is 13 amino acids long. The V gene's germline CDR1 is MNHNS and CDR2 SASEGT. This CDR3 reads CASSVGLSYEQYF. For the CDR3, the DNA is TGTGCCAGCAGTGTGGGGCTCTCCTACGAGCAGTACTTC.

The chain combines TRBV4-1 with TRBJ1-2; 8 nucleotides align to TRBD1. The CDR3 consists of 14 residues. The junction had 5 bases not matched to a gene; V was cut back by 3 bases and J by 5 bases. Germline-derived CDR1 and CDR2 are MGHRA and YSYEKL. Written as DNA, the CDR3 is TGCGCCAGCAGCCATCGTGACAGGGGTTATGGCTACACCTTC. Translated: CASSHRDRGYGYTF.